This TCR beta chain emerged from a study of CD8 T cells in ankylosing spondylitis. Study-wide results and caveats: Certain motif variants had earlier appeared in reactive arthritis synovial fluid and blood.

Via MiXCR, TCRdb re-called the 5' RACE reads, giving one row per CDR3 protein. The sample contains 90,000 to 120,000 distinct CDR3 sequences, nearly 25% of which appear only once. Trimming took 1 base from V and 5 from J, leaving 8 bases between them. The germline gives CDR1 SEHNR, CDR2 FQNEAQ (reference sequence). This CDR3 is built from 13 residues. The table lists this clonotype with a few counts. What it binds is not known. The V gene is TRBV7-9, the J gene TRBJ1-1; D remains unclear. The sequenced sample was synovial fluid, either unsorted or a sorted T cell fraction (not recorded which). The receptor was derived from a male donor with ankylosing spondylitis. Here the CDR3 reads CASSLVEVTEAFF. The CDR3 bases are TGTGCCAGCAGCTTAGTAGAGGTTACTGAAGCTTTCTTT.